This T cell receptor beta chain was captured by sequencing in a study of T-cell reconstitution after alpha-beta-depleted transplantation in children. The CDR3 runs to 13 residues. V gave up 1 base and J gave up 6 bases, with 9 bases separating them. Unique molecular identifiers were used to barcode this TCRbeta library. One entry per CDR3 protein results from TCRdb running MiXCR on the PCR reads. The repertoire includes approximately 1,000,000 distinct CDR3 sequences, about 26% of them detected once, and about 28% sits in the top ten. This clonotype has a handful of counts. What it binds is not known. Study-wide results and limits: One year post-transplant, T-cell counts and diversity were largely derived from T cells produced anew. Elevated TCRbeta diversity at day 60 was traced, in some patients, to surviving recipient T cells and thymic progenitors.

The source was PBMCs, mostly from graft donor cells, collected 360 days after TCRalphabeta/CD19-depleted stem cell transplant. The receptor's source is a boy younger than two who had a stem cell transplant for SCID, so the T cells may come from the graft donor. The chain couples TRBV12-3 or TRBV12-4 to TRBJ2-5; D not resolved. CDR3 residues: CASSLERRKTQYF. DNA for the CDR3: TGTGCCAGCAGTTTAGAAAGACGGAAGACCCAGTACTTC.